A selection of T cell receptor beta chains follows, all from one sample in a study of T-cell memory formation after mild COVID-19. TCRdb re-called the 5' RACE reads with MiXCR, one entry per CDR3 protein. The profile shows 550,000 to 700,000 distinct CDR3 sequences, over 15% of them singletons. Source material: PBMCs or a T cell subset sorted from them (not recorded which). The receptor set was obtained from an adult woman who had mild COVID-19 (a few samples of this study predate the infection). Cell type and time point are not known. CDR3s include the opening cysteine and the closing phenylalanine or tryptophan. A D gene is named only where the DNA matches it firmly. Size values are once, few and many counts, or a class for expanded clones, and some rows have none.

V: TRBV20-1; J: TRBJ2-5; size: few; D: -; DNA: TGCAGTGCTAGAAAGCCCGGGACGGTTAAAGAGACCCAGTACTTC; CDR3: CSARKPGTVKETQYF
V: TRBV4-1; J: TRBJ1-2; size: -; D: -; DNA: TGCGCCAGCAGCGGTGGGACGGTAAACTATGGCTACACCTTC; CDR3: CASSGGTVNYGYTF
V: TRBV5-1; J: TRBJ1-1; size: few; D: -; DNA: TGCGCCAGCAAGGCAGGGGTGGAGGGGAACACTGAAGCTTTCTTT; CDR3: CASKAGVEGNTEAFF
V: TRBV11-3; J: TRBJ2-3; size: -; D: TRBD2; DNA: TGTGCCAGCAGCCACCGACACAGCGGGGCAGATACGCAGTATTTT; CDR3: CASSHRHSGADTQYF
V: TRBV7-3; J: TRBJ1-1; size: few; D: -; DNA: TGTGCCAGCAGGTACAGTGTGAACACTGAAGCTTTCTTT; CDR3: CASRYSVNTEAFF
V: TRBV4-1; J: TRBJ2-7; size: -; D: -; DNA: TGCGCCAGCAGCCAAGATAGGGCCGGGGTTCCCTACGAGCAGTACTTC; CDR3: CASSQDRAGVPYEQYF
V: TRBV2; J: TRBJ2-3; size: many; D: TRBD2; DNA: TGTGCCAGTGGTTTAGCGGGAGTGTCGACAGATACGCAGTATTTT; CDR3: CASGLAGVSTDTQYF
V: TRBV6-5; J: TRBJ2-3; size: few; D: -; DNA: TGTGCCAGCAGGCGAATTTTTAGCACAGATACGCAGTATTTT; CDR3: CASRRIFSTDTQYF
V: TRBV12-3/TRBV12-4; J: TRBJ1-1; size: few; D: -; DNA: TGTGCCAGCAGGGAGACCCGGAACACTGAAGCTTTCTTT; CDR3: CASRETRNTEAFF
V: TRBV4-1; J: TRBJ2-3; size: few; D: -; DNA: TGCGCCAGCAGCCAAGTAACCGTAGCGGCCGCAGATACGCAGTATTTT; CDR3: CASSQVTVAAADTQYF